The present entry profiles one T cell receptor beta chain with its context. Antigen: not known. The sample comes from a study of T cells in Graves' hyperthyroidism and ophthalmopathy. In the study overall: Pretreatment peripheral blood was obtained at initial diagnosis.

General study results and limits: Expanded thyroid clonotypes (above 0.001) were mostly also found in blood.

It was RNA transcripts that yielded the amplified TCR beta CDR3 regions. During a first-round RT-PCR of the TCR CDR3, the HTBI primer set was used. TCRdb re-analysed the multiplex PCR reads in MiXCR, keeping a single row per CDR3 protein. The data contain 300,000 to 450,000 distinct CDR3 sequences, roughly 13% of them singletons. V gave up 2 bases and J gave up 4 bases; unmatched junction bases: 6. The length of the CDR3 is 15 residues. Germline CDR1 is MNHEY and CDR2 is SVGAGI. V gene TRBV6-5 combines with J gene TRBJ2-7; 9 nucleotides align to TRBD2. This TCR was recovered from a man aged 25 to 45 with Graves' hyperthyroidism that later progressed to Graves' ophthalmopathy. Sequencing input: blood. The DNA for the CDR3 is TGTGCCAGCAGTTACGGCGCGGGGGGGCGTTACGAGCAGTACTTC. The encoded protein is CASSYGAGGRYEQYF.